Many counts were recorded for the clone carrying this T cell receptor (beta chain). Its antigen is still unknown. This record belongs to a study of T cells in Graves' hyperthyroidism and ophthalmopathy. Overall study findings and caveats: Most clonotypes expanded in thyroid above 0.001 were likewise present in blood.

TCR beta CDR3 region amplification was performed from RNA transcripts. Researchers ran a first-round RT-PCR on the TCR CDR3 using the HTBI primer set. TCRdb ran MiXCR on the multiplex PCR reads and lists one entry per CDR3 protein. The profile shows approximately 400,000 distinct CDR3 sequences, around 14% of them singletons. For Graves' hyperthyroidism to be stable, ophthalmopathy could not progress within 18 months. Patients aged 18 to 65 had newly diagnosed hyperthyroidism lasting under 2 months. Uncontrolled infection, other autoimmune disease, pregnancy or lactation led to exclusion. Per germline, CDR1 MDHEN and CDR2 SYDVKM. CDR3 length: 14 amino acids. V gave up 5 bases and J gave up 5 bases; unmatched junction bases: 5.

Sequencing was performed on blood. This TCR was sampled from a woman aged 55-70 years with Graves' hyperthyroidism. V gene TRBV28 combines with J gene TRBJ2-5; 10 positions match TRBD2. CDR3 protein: CASSISGRAETQYF. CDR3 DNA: TGTGCCAGCAGTATAAGCGGGAGGGCGGAGACCCAGTACTTC. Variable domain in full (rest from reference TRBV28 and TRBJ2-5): DVKVTQSSRYLVKRTGEKVFLECVQDMDHENMFWYRQDPGLGLRLIYFSYDVKMKEKGDIPEGYSVSREKKERFSLILESASTNQTSMYLCASSISGRAETQYFGPGTRLLVL.